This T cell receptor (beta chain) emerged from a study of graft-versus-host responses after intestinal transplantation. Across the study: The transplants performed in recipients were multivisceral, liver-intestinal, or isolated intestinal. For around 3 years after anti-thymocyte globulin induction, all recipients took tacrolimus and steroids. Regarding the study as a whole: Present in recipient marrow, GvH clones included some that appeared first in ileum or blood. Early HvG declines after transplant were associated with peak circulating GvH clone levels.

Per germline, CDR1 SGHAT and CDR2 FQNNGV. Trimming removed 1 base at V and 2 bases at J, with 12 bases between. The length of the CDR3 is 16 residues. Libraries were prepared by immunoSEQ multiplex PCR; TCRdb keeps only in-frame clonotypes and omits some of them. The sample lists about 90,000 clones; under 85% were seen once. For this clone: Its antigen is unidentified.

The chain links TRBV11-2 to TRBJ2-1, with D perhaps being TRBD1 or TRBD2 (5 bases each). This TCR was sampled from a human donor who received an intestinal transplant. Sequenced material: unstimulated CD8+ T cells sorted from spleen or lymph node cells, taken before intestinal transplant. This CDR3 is CASSLVGDGAYNEQFF. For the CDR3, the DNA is TGTGCCAGCAGCTTAGTAGGGGACGGAGCCTACAATGAGCAGTTCTTC.